Sequencing of this T cell receptor beta chain was carried out in a study of T-cell reconstitution after alpha-beta-depleted transplantation in children. The germline V and J ends were trimmed by 3 bases and 8 bases, with 16 bases remaining between them. Germline V CDR1 and CDR2: SQVTM, ANQGSEA. The CDR3 is made up of 14 amino acids. The library targeted TCRbeta and was prepared with unique molecular identifiers. Each CDR3 protein is one row after TCRdb ran MiXCR on the PCR reads. The sample shows about 150,000 distinct CDR3 sequences, roughly 11% of them seen only once. General study results and limits: At one year after transplant, newly produced T cells mostly accounted for T-cell counts and diversity.

Ten or more counts support this clonotype. Its antigen remains unknown. This specimen consisted of PBMCs, obtained before TCRalphabeta/CD19-depleted stem cell transplant. This sequence was found in a boy younger than 10 with acute myeloid leukemia, due to receive a stem cell transplant. The chain joins TRBV29-1 to TRBJ2-2; D call uncertain. CDR3 residues: CSVDGPQAGGELFF. Written as DNA, the CDR3 is TGCAGCGTTGACGGGCCTCAAGCTGGGGGGGAGCTGTTTTTT.